This T cell receptor (beta chain) was sequenced during a study of shared clonotypes between healthy human individuals. General observations from the study: An effect of sequencing depth on clonotype sharing among donors was expected.

Memory CD4+ cells were the fraction left after CD45RA+ naive selection. When replicate PCRs were run on sorted subsets, they used around 200 ng DNA, some 33,000 T cell genomes. TCRdb's table, derived via immunoSEQ multiplex PCR, lists solely in-frame clones and lacks some. This table has roughly 2,500,000 clones, under 95% appearing once. The CDR3 extends over 14 amino acids. V was clipped by 7 bases and J by 10 bases; unmatched bases: 9. Germline CDR1 reads SGHTS; CDR2 reads YDEGEE. Remarks on this clone: Its target is unknown.

This sequence joins TRBV5-8 and TRBJ2-1; 12 nucleotides agree with TRBD1. The clonotype was recovered from a man between 18 and 29 years old in good health. Some clones in this sample may be carry-over from other donors' samples. Sequencing was performed on naive CD4+ T cells from PBMCs. As to subset: CD45RA+ positively selected. This CDR3 is CASFSGTGGREQFF. In nucleotides, the CDR3 is TGTGCCAGCTTTTCCGGGACAGGGGGCAGAGAGCAGTTCTTC.